The entry that follows covers one TCR beta chain sequence. This receptor's antigen is unknown. The data stem from a study of CXCR3-negative and CXCR3-positive naive CD8 T cells (dated 2019 in TCRdb). Describing the broader study: In total, roughly 130 million TRB reads were obtained, corresponding to roughly 1.5 +/- 0.3 million reads per library. Diversity and physicochemical repertoire analyses were performed on 11 donors pooled from two independent experiments. For the TRBV-TRBJ cluster analysis, the naive subsets came from roughly 5 donors, while the memory cells came from 3 donors.

The germline V gene (reference sequence) gives CDR1 as PRHDT and CDR2 as FYEKMQ. The cysteine opens and the phenylalanine closes a CDR3 of 16 amino acids. No DNA is recorded. Each CD8+ T cell subset was flow-sorted in triplicate, with over 250,000 cells per subset placed directly into RLT lysis buffer. Naive CD8+ T cells were defined stringently as CD45RO-CCR7+CD27+CD95- to exclude memory contaminants. Peripheral blood mononuclear cells were isolated from buffy coats by standard density gradient centrifugation. Naive CXCR3-negative and CXCR3-positive CD8+ T cells were flow-sorted on a FACSAria III. An RNeasy Mini Kit was used to extract total RNA from the sorted cells. TCRdb records NextSeq 550 as the sequencer. The Human TCR Profiling Kit (MiLaboratory) was used to prepare UMI-labeled 5' RACE TRB cDNA libraries. cDNA synthesis used the entire amount of extracted RNA, and PCR amplification then used the entire amount of cDNA produced. Libraries were prepared in parallel with an identical number of PCR cycles. In the original analysis: With a minimum of two reads required per UMI, MIGEC and MiXCR pulled out about 50,000 +/- 10,000 unique UMI-labeled TRB cDNA molecules from each library. On average, each library contained approximately 40,000 +/- 10,000 functional in-frame TRB CDR3 nucleotide clonotypes without stop codons. Diversity metrics, including normalized Shannon-Wiener and Chao1, were computed in VDJtools after downsampling to 5000 UMI-labeled TRB molecules per sample. VDJtools computed clonotype-size-weighted physicochemical properties of the central five CDR3 residues: interaction energy, strength, volume and Kidera factor 4. The reads were reprocessed in TCRdb, with one entry per CDR3 protein sequence and no accompanying DNA. The V and J calls and clone size are TCRdb's, not the authors'. This sample's clone table shows around 66,000 distinct CDR3 sequences. The ten largest clones take up around 5% of the sample.

General findings and caveats noted by the study authors: Because surface CD5, which has been linked to self-reactivity in mice, was comparable between naive subsets, TCR interaction strength was also inferred from TRB CDR3 physicochemical properties. Compared with CXCR3-negative naive cells, CXCR3-positive naive cells had TRB CDR3s with higher hydrophobicity (lower Kidera factor 4), lower energy, and higher strength and volume indices. Naive CXCR3-negative and CXCR3-positive cells from the same donor showed similar TRBV-TRBJ usage, whereas memory cells showed distinct patterns. Freshly isolated PBMCs were used for most assays because CXCR3 expression partially decreased after cryopreservation. Repertoire diversity was comparably high in both naive subsets but much lower in memory CD8+ T cells.

Recombination connected TRBV13 to TRBJ2-7; TCRdb's D call, TRBD1, is unchecked because there is no DNA. The sequenced sample was naive CXCR3+ CD8+ T cells from blood. The sample's cell subset or site label, decoded: CD45RO-CCR7+CD27+CD95- naive CD8+ T cells expressing CXCR3 (TNR3+). The source is a human donor in good health. Some clones in this sample may be carry-over from other donors' samples. This receptor has the CDR3 CASSSSGTGPTYEQYF. The entire variable domain, with the stretches around the CDR3 drawn from the reference TRBV13 and TRBJ2-7 proteins, is AAGVIQSPRHLIKEKRETATLKCYPIPRHDTVYWYQQGPGQDPQFLISFYEKMQSDKGSIPDRFSAQQFSDYHSELNMSSLELGDSALYFCASSSSGTGPTYEQYFGPGTRLTVT.